Listed below are T cell receptor beta chains from one sample, sequenced in a study of blood T cell repertoires in COVID-19. Data came from immunoSEQ multiplex PCR; TCRdb stores just in-frame clones and leaves some out. This table holds 150,000 to 200,000 clones, about 83% found once. Source material: peripheral blood. Receptors were obtained from a woman between 70 and 85 years old with COVID-19, enrolled during active disease. CDR3s include the opening cysteine and the closing phenylalanine or tryptophan. A D gene is named only where the DNA matches it firmly. Not all rows give a size; the values are once, few, many and, for expanded clones, a class.

TGTGCCAGCAGCCAAGGGTCGACCGGGACTAGCACCCACGAGCAGTACTTC	CASSQGSTGTSTHEQYF	.	TRBD2	TRBJ2-7	TRBV3-1/TRBV3-2
TGTGCCAGCAGCCTCACGGCCAGGGCCTCCTACGAGCAGTACTTC	CASSLTARASYEQYF	.	.	TRBJ2-7	TRBV27
TGTGCCAGCAGCACTGGTCCAGGGGGCACGGGCTACACCTTC	CASSTGPGGTGYTF	.	TRBD1	TRBJ1-2	TRBV5-4
TGTGCCTGGAGTGGGGGGGAAGAGCAGCCCCAGCATTTT	CAWSGGEEQPQHF	.	.	TRBJ1-5	TRBV30
TGTGCCAGCACCCGAAACGACAGGGTAGGTGAGCAGTTCTTC	CASTRNDRVGEQFF	.	TRBD1	TRBJ2-1	TRBV6-5
TGTGCCAGCAGATCCGACAGGAGGTCTCGGCCCCAGCATTTT	CASRSDRRSRPQHF	once	.	TRBJ1-5	TRBV27
TGTGCCAGTAGTACGGGACAGGGGCGTTCCTACGAGCAGTACTTC	CASSTGQGRSYEQYF	.	TRBD1	TRBJ2-7	TRBV19
TGTGCCACCAGTGACTGGACTAGCGGGAGGGCCGGGCAGACCCAGTACTTC	CATSDWTSGRAGQTQYF	.	TRBD2	TRBJ2-5	TRBV24-1
TGTGCCAGCAGCCGAGACAACTCTGGAAACACCATATATTTT	CASSRDNSGNTIYF	.	.	TRBJ1-3	TRBV6-2/TRBV6-3
TGTGCCAGCAGCCCGAGTGGGGGGGACACTGAAGCTTTCTTT	CASSPSGGDTEAFF	once	.	TRBJ1-1	TRBV3-1/TRBV3-2
TGTGCCAGCAACTCCCGTTGGAATGAGCAGTTCTTC	CASNSRWNEQFF	.	.	TRBJ2-1	TRBV27
TGTGCCAGCAGCCCGTTCGAGTATCTCGAGACCCAGTACTTC	CASSPFEYLETQYF	.	.	TRBJ2-5	TRBV9
TGCGCCAGCAGTCAGGGATACGGCTACACCTTC	CASSQGYGYTF	.	.	TRBJ1-2	TRBV4-1
TGTGCCAGCAGCCAAGAAGGGGTCATTCAGTACTTC	CASSQEGVIQYF	.	.	TRBJ2-4	TRBV14
TGTGCCAGCAGCACCCACATTGGGGGGACAGGGCCCCACGAGCAGTACTTC	CASSTHIGGTGPHEQYF	.	TRBD1	TRBJ2-7	TRBV7-6
TGCGCCAGCAGCCCTGGGGCCAACACAGATACGCAGTATTTT	CASSPGANTDTQYF	.	.	TRBJ2-3	TRBV5-1
TGCGCCAGCAGCCCGGACAGGCCTTCTGGTGGCTACACCTTC	CASSPDRPSGGYTF	.	TRBD1	TRBJ1-2	TRBV5-1
TGCGCCAGCAGCCAAGGGGTGGACAGAATGAACACTGAAGCTTTCTTT	CASSQGVDRMNTEAFF	.	.	TRBJ1-1	TRBV4-3
TGTGCCAGCGTAGATTTTGGGACATCGCCTTCTCACACCTTC	CASVDFGTSPSHTF	.	.	TRBJ1-2	TRBV6-1
TGTGCCAGTAAAGCGACAGGGCCTAGCTCCTACAATGAGCAGTTCTTC	CASKATGPSSYNEQFF	.	TRBD1	TRBJ2-1	TRBV19
TGCAGTGCTAGTAAACAGAGCTCGGACTCCCGGATTGATACGCAGTATTTT	CSASKQSSDSRIDTQYF	.	.	TRBJ2-3	TRBV20-1
TGTGCCAGCAGTACGTACAGGGGGGACAATGAGCAGTTCTTC	CASSTYRGDNEQFF	.	TRBD1	TRBJ2-1	TRBV6-2/TRBV6-3
TGTGCCAGCAGCCAAGATCGACTAGCGGACCCCGAGCAGTACTTC	CASSQDRLADPEQYF	.	TRBD2	TRBJ2-7	TRBV4-2
TGTGCCAGCTCACCCAGGGCGCCCAAAAACATTCAGTACTTC	CASSPRAPKNIQYF	once	.	TRBJ2-4	TRBV18
TGTGCCAGTACCCAACAGGGCGGGACTGAAGCTTTCTTT	CASTQQGGTEAFF	.	.	TRBJ1-1	TRBV19
TGCAGCGGGGGACTAGCGAGAAGCACAGATACGCAGTATTTT	CSGGLARSTDTQYF	.	TRBD2	TRBJ2-3	TRBV29-1
TGCGCCAGCAGCTTGGACTTCACAGGGGACGCTGAGCAGTTCTTC	CASSLDFTGDAEQFF	.	TRBD1	TRBJ2-1	TRBV5-1
TGCGCCAGCAGCCATTCCGGGGTGTCCGCAGATACGCAGTATTTT	CASSHSGVSADTQYF	.	.	TRBJ2-3	TRBV4-3
TGCAGCGGGGCTCGGGATCCGAACACAGATACGCAGTATTTT	CSGARDPNTDTQYF	.	.	TRBJ2-3	TRBV29-1
TGTGCCAGCAGCCGGGACAGGGCTAATGAAAAACTGTTTTTT	CASSRDRANEKLFF	.	TRBD1	TRBJ1-4	TRBV5-4
TGCGCCAGCAGCCAACTTTCTAGGGATACGCAGTATTTT	CASSQLSRDTQYF	.	.	TRBJ2-3	TRBV4-1
TGTGCCAGCAGCTCCCGCAATCCGGGACAGGGTCACGGCTACACCTTC	CASSSRNPGQGHGYTF	.	TRBD1	TRBJ1-2	TRBV7-2
TGTGCCAGCAGCGCCGGACTAGCGGGAGCCCAAGAGACCCAGTACTTC	CASSAGLAGAQETQYF	few	TRBD2	TRBJ2-5	TRBV9
TGTGCCAGCTCACGGGACAGCGAGCAGTACTTC	CASSRDSEQYF	.	TRBD1	TRBJ2-7	TRBV18
TGTGCCAGCTCACCGACGGGGGGTTCCAATCAGCCCCAGCATTTT	CASSPTGGSNQPQHF	once	.	TRBJ1-5	TRBV18
TGTGCCAGTAGTTTCGCTAGCGGGGTTGGGAGAGAGAGTACGCAGTATTTT	CASSFASGVGRESTQYF	.	TRBD2	TRBJ2-3	TRBV19
TGTGCCAGCAGCTTAGAGGACAGGGTGGACTACGAGCAGTACTTC	CASSLEDRVDYEQYF	once	TRBD1	TRBJ2-7	TRBV11-2
TGTGCCAGCAGCTTATTTGCGGCAGGGTCCATCGGTTCCTACGAGCAGTACTTC	CASSLFAAGSIGSYEQYF	few	.	TRBJ2-7	TRBV11-3
TGTGCCAGTACCCCGGGAGGGCCTCAAGAGACCCAGTACTTC	CASTPGGPQETQYF	.	TRBD2	TRBJ2-5	TRBV19
TGCAGCGCTGGGGCCTGGGACAACGAGCAGTACTTC	CSAGAWDNEQYF	.	.	TRBJ2-7	TRBV29-1
TGTGCCTGCATGACAGGGCCAGATCAGCCCCAACATTTT	CACMTGPDQPQHF	.	TRBD1	TRBJ1-5	TRBV30
TGTGCCAGCAAGAGGAAGGGACAGGGGGCCGGGGAGCTGTTTTTT	CASKRKGQGAGELFF	.	TRBD1	TRBJ2-2	TRBV6-5
TGTGCCAGCAGCCAGGAACCGGACAGGGGTTCTGGAAACACCATATATTTT	CASSQEPDRGSGNTIYF	.	TRBD1	TRBJ1-3	TRBV4-2
TGTGCCAGCAGTCGACAGGGGGACGGTGAGCAGTTCTTC	CASSRQGDGEQFF	.	TRBD1	TRBJ2-1	TRBV3-1/TRBV3-2
TGTGCCAGCAGTAAAGCGGGAGCCGCCTACGAGCAGTACTTC	CASSKAGAAYEQYF	.	TRBD2	TRBJ2-7	TRBV27